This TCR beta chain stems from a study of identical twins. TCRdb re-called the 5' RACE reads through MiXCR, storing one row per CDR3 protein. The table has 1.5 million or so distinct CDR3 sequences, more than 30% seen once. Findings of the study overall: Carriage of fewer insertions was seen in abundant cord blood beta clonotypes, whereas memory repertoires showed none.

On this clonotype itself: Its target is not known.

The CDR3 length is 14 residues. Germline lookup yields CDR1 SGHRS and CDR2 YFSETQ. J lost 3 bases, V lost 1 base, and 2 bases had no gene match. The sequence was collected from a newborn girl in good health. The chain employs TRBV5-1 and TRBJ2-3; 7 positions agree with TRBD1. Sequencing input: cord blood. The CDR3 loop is CASSLIQGTDTQYF. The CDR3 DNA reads TGCGCCAGCAGCTTGATACAGGGGACAGATACGCAGTATTTT.